What follows are 19 T cell receptor beta chains derived from one specimen sequenced in a study of cytomegalovirus exposure and HLA in healthy donors. The PCR ran on 60 Vbeta and 13 Jbeta primers. TCRdb's copy holds only in-frame clones and misses some; the assay was immunoSEQ multiplex PCR. The data show about 130,000 clones, with over 70% seen just once and about 3.3% held by the top ten. The specimen sequenced was PBMCs. All receptors come from a woman between 45 and 65 years old in good health and CMV-seronegative.

The V and J genes are TRBV28 and TRBJ1-1; 7 bases align to TRBD1. This CDR3 contains 12 residues. Germline CDR1 reads MDHEN; CDR2 reads SYDVKM. The CDR3 spells CALDRLNTEAFF. The CDR3 DNA is TGTGCACTGGACAGGCTGAACACTGAAGCTTTCTTT.

J is TRBJ2-7 and V is TRBV19, with D perhaps TRBD2 (6 bases). The CDR3 extends over 14 amino acids. The V and J ends lost 5 bases and 2 bases respectively, with 13 bases between them. Per germline, CDR1 LNHDA and CDR2 SQIVND (reference sequence). Written as DNA, the CDR3 is TGTGCCAGTAGTTTTCAAGCGGGCCCCTACGAGCAGTACTTC. Protein: CASSFQAGPYEQYF.

A remark on this clone: Because the CDR3's place on the DNA is in doubt, the DNA is left out and the CDR3 is given as listed by TCRdb. The genes are TRBV28 and TRBJ2-1; the table's TRBD2 call for D was not verified on the DNA. The CDR3 is 12 amino acids long, termini counted. CDR1 is MDHEN, CDR2 SYDVKM, per germline. The CDR3 region is CASSTSNNEQFF.

This clone was seen a few times. The chain is built from TRBV5-3 and TRBJ2-1; maybe TRBD1 (6 bases). TRBV5-3 is filed as an ORF, its function uncertain. CDR3 length: 14 residues. Deletions cut 0 bases from V and 9 bases from J, with 13 bases between. CDR3 nucleotide sequence: TGTGCCAGAAGCTTGGCTCTTTTAGGGGGTGAGCAGTTCTTC. Protein sequence: CARSLALLGGEQFF.

This chain's CDR3 is CASSRDRAEKLFF. The CDR3 bases are TGTGCCAGCTCCCGGGACAGGGCCGAAAAACTGTTTTTT. The rearrangement joins TRBV27 to TRBJ1-4; 9 positions agree with TRBD1. Looked up from germline, CDR1 is MNHEY and CDR2 is SMNVEV (reference sequence). The CDR3 has 13 residues. V lost 8 bases to trimming and J lost 8 bases; unmatched junction nucleotides: 6.

This chain joins TRBV19 and TRBJ2-5; 12 bases map to TRBD2. J was trimmed by 0 bases and V by 1 base; bases with no gene match: 3. The CDR3 has 17 residues. Germline CDR1 reads LNHDA; CDR2 reads SQIVND (reference sequence). The CDR3 protein is CASSIGLAGGYQETQYF. The CDR3 DNA reads as TGTGCCAGTAGTATAGGGCTAGCGGGAGGGTACCAAGAGACCCAGTACTTC.

The chain employs TRBV19 and TRBJ2-1; TRBD2 might be the D (5 bases). Per the germline V gene, CDR1 is LNHDA and CDR2 is SQIVND (reference sequence). This CDR3 region has 16 residues. With 7 bases removed from V and 0 bases from J, the gap between germline ends came to 16 bases. The CDR3 loop is CASKGLAYSSYNEQFF. For the CDR3, the DNA is TGTGCCAGTAAAGGGCTAGCATATTCCTCCTACAATGAGCAGTTCTTC.

V gene TRBV9 combines with J gene TRBJ2-4, with 9 bases lining up with TRBD1. CDR3 length: 16 residues. CDR1 and CDR2 from the germline V gene are SGDLS and YYNGEE. The V and J ends lost 0 bases and 9 bases, in that order; junction bases with no gene match: 10. CDR3 residues: CASSVDSGTGRVIQYF. CDR3 DNA sequence: TGTGCCAGCAGCGTAGATTCCGGGACAGGGCGCGTCATTCAGTACTTC.

The V gene is TRBV19, the J gene TRBJ1-1, with TRBD1 identical over 9 bases. Germline V lookup: CDR1 LNHDA, CDR2 SQIVND (reference sequence). V lost 7 bases to trimming and J lost 3 bases; unmatched junction nucleotides: 3. This CDR3 is 13 amino acids long. CDR3 loop: CASKDRGYTEAFF. The CDR3 nucleotides read TGTGCCAGTAAGGACAGGGGATACACTGAAGCTTTCTTT.

The rearrangement joins TRBV15 to TRBJ1-5; no firm D call. The germline V gene has CDR1 LNHNV and CDR2 YYDKDF (reference sequence). The CDR3 loop spans 16 amino acids. V was pared by 1 base and J by 0 bases, with 10 bases between. CDR3 sequence (DNA): TGTGCCACCAGCAGAGGAGAGAGGTATAGCAATCAGCCCCAGCATTTT. Protein sequence: CATSRGERYSNQPQHF.

This sequence joins TRBV5-8 and TRBJ1-3; D gene uncertain. This CDR3 comprises 14 residues. Trimming removed 0 bases from V and 4 bases from J, with 8 bases in between. CDR1 is SGHTS and CDR2 is YDEGEE in the germline V gene. CDR3 DNA: TGTGCCAGCAGCTTGGATGTTCTCGGAAACACCATATATTTT. Its protein product is CASSLDVLGNTIYF.

The V gene is TRBV7-3, the J gene TRBJ2-1, with 7 bases that match TRBD1. Germline-derived CDR1 and CDR2 are SGHTA and FQGTGA. The CDR3 runs to 15 residues. V lost 5 bases, J lost 0 bases, and 4 bases stayed unmatched. The CDR3 sequence is CASSVSGGSYNEQFF. The CDR3 DNA sequence: TGTGCCAGCAGCGTATCAGGGGGCTCCTACAATGAGCAGTTCTTC.

J is TRBJ1-1 and V is TRBV19; 7 positions agree with TRBD1. This CDR3 is 14 amino acids long. CDR1 and CDR2 (germline): LNHDA, SQIVND (reference sequence). V lost 5 bases and J lost 0; bases outside the gene matches: 3. The CDR3, as DNA: TGTGCCAGTAGTCTGGGGACAGTGAACACTGAAGCTTTCTTT. Translated: CASSLGTVNTEAFF. Together with reference TRBV19 and TRBJ1-1, the CDR3 gives the full variable domain: DGGITQSPKYLFRKEGQNVTLSCEQNLNHDAMYWYRQDPGQGLRLIYYSQIVNDFQKGDIAEGYSVSREKKESFPLTVTSAQKNPTAFYLCASSLGTVNTEAFFGQGTRLTVV.

DNA for the CDR3: TGTGCCAGCTCACCCCCCGGCAGATTTGAACAGGAAGCTTTCTTT. Translation: CASSPPGRFEQEAFF. The chain has TRBV18 and TRBJ1-1, with D unclear. The CDR3 is 15 residues long. The V gene's germline CDR1 is KGHSH and CDR2 LQKENI. The germline V and J ends were trimmed by 3 bases and 8 bases, with 19 bases remaining between them.

The chain combines TRBV15 with TRBJ2-5; 9 positions match TRBD1. The DNA end favors TRBJ2-7, so the J call may be wrong. The CDR3 covers 15 residues. Germline CDR1 and CDR2: LNHNV and YYDKDF (reference sequence). CDR3 bases: TGTGCCACCAGCAGAGGGACAGGGGAATCCTACGAGCAGTACTTC. This encodes CATSRGTGESYEQYF.

The chain links TRBV29-1 to TRBJ1-1; D might be TRBD1 (5 bases). CDR3 length: 11 amino acids. Germline loops: CDR1 SQVTM, CDR2 ANQGSEA. The V and J ends lost 4 bases and 7 bases respectively, with 10 bases between them. The CDR3 DNA reads TGCAGCGTTGTTATACAGGTTGAAGCTTTCTTT. The encoded protein is CSVVIQVEAFF.

The chain carries TRBV6-1 and TRBJ2-7; TRBD2 matches 9 bases. Germline lookup yields CDR1 MNHNS and CDR2 SASEGT. J lost 4 bases, V lost 1 base, and 14 bases had no gene match. There are 18 residues in the CDR3. The CDR3 reads CASSEGLSGRSLLYEQYF. The CDR3 DNA reads TGTGCCAGCAGTGAAGGTTTGAGCGGGAGGTCTCTCCTTTACGAGCAGTACTTC.

This clone appeared a single time. CDR3 residues: CASSMVQGRTEAFF. The DNA for the CDR3 is TGTGCCAGTAGTATGGTCCAGGGTCGCACTGAAGCTTTCTTT. The chain is built from TRBV19 and TRBJ1-1, with D tentatively TRBD1 (5 bases). The germline V gene has CDR1 LNHDA and CDR2 SQIVND (reference sequence). V lost 3 bases, J lost 4 bases, and 12 bases lay in between. This CDR3 is built from 14 residues. Filled out from reference TRBV19 and TRBJ1-1, the complete variable domain reads DGGITQSPKYLFRKEGQNVTLSCEQNLNHDAMYWYRQDPGQGLRLIYYSQIVNDFQKGDIAEGYSVSREKKESFPLTVTSAQKNPTAFYLCASSMVQGRTEAFFGQGTRLTVV.

The rearrangement uses TRBV6-5 and TRBJ2-1; D uncertain. Trimming pared 3 bases from V and 1 base from J, leaving 7 bases between. The germline V gene has CDR1 MNHEY and CDR2 SVGAGI. The CDR3 totals 14 residues. The CDR3: CASSYTGSYNEQFF. The CDR3 nucleotides are TGTGCCAGCAGTTATACCGGGTCCTACAATGAGCAGTTCTTC.